This paragraph covers one T cell receptor beta chain sequence. Its antigen is unknown. The sample is drawn from a study of graft-versus-host responses after intestinal transplantation. Background on the study: Isolated intestinal, liver-intestinal, or multivisceral transplants were what recipients had. Overall study findings and caveats: Analysis identified GvH clones in recipient marrow, with some appearing first in ileum or blood. Elevated graft-versus-host to host-versus-graft clonal ratios in allografts were recorded for patients with graft-donor T cell macrochimerism.

Clones were sequenced by immunoSEQ multiplex PCR, and TCRdb holds only the in-frame ones, with some missing. The data hold about 99,000 clones, with around 92% observed a single time. The germline gives CDR1 SGHAT, CDR2 FQNNGV. Deletions cut 4 bases from V and 3 bases from J, with 19 bases between. This CDR3 is 16 amino acids long. This receptor was obtained from a human donor who was the organ donor for an intestinal transplant. The input for sequencing was unstimulated CD8+ T cells sorted from spleen or lymph node cells, taken before transplant. The genes are TRBV11-2 and TRBJ2-7, with a possible D match to TRBD1 (6 bases). For the CDR3, the DNA is TGTGCCAGCAGCTCCCTTTTTGGGACAAGGATCTACGAGCAGTACTTC. It yields the protein CASSSLFGTRIYEQYF.